The entry that follows covers one T cell receptor (beta chain) sequence. Its antigen remains unknown. This sample was included in a study of T cells in localized non-small cell lung cancer. Study observations and caveats: Multi-region tumor sequencing was not done, so intratumor heterogeneity could not be excluded. Peak T cell clonality was found in uninvolved adjacent lung, exceeding tumor. Elevated blood T cell density was associated with longer overall survival. Within adjacent lung there appeared a median around 57 of the top 100 tumor clones.

Trimming cost V 1 base and J 1 base; bases outside gene matches: 1. The CDR3 is 15 residues long. Germline values: CDR1 SGHNT, CDR2 YENEEA. This table comes from immunoSEQ multiplex PCR, and its TCRdb copy is limited to in-frame clones, with some not included. The table includes around 25,000 clones, 80% to 90% detected once. The specimen was peripheral blood, collected before any cancer treatment. The sequence was obtained from a female donor aged 60 or older with stage I lung adenocarcinoma. The rearrangement uses TRBV11-3 and TRBJ2-1; TRBD2 matches at 7 bases. As DNA, the CDR3 is TGTGCCAGCAGCTTAGTGCGGGGGTCCTACAATGAGCAGTTCTTC. Translating it yields CASSLVRGSYNEQFF.